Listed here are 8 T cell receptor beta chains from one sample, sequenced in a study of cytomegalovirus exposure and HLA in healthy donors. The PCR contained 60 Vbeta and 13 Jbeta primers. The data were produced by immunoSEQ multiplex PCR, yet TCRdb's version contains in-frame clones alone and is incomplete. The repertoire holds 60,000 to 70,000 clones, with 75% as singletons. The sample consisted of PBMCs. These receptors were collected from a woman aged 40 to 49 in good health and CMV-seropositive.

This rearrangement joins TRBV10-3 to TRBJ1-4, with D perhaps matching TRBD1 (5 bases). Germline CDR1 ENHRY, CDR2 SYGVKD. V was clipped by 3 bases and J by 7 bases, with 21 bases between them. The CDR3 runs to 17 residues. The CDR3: CAISDSVGRGGGEKLFF. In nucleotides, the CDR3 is TGTGCCATCAGTGACTCCGTCGGTAGGGGCGGGGGTGAAAAACTGTTTTTT.

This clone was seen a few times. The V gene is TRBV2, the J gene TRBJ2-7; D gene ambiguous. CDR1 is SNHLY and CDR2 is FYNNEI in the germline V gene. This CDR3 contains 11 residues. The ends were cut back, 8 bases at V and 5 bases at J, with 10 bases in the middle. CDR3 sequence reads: CASVYADEQYF. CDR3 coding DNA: TGTGCCAGCGTATATGCGGACGAGCAGTACTTC.

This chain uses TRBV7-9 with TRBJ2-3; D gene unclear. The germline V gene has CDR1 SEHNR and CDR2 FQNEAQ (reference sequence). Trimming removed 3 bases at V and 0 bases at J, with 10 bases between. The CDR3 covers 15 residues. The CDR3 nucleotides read TGTGCCAGCAGCTTGGAGATCGTTAGCACAGATACGCAGTATTTT. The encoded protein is CASSLEIVSTDTQYF.

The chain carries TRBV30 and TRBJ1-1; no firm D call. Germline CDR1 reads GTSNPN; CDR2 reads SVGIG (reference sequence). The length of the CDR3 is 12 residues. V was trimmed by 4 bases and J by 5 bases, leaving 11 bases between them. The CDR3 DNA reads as TGTGCCTGGATGACAAGTGGAACTGAAGCTTTCTTT. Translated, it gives CAWMTSGTEAFF. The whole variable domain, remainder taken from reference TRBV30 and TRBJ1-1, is SQTIHQWPATLVQPVGSPLSLECTVEGTSNPNLYWYRQAAGRGLQLLFYSVGIGQISSEVPQNLSASRPQDRQFILSSKKLLLSDSGFYLCAWMTSGTEAFFGQGTRLTVV.

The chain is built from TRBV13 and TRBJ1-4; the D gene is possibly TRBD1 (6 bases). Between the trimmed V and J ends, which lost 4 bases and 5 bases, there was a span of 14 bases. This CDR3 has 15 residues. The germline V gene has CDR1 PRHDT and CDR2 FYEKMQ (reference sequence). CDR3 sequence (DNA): TGTGCCAGCAGCTCTGGGGGCAGACGAAATGAAAAACTGTTTTTT. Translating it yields CASSSGGRRNEKLFF. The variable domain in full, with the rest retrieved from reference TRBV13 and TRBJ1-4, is AAGVIQSPRHLIKEKRETATLKCYPIPRHDTVYWYQQGPGQDPQFLISFYEKMQSDKGSIPDRFSAQQFSDYHSELNMSSLELGDSALYFCASSSGGRRNEKLFFGSGTQLSVL.

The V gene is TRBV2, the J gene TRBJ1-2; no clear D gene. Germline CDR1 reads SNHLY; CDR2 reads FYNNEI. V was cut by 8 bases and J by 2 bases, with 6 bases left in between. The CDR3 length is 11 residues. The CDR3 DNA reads TGTGCCAGCCAGGCAAACTATGGCTACACCTTC. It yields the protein CASQANYGYTF.

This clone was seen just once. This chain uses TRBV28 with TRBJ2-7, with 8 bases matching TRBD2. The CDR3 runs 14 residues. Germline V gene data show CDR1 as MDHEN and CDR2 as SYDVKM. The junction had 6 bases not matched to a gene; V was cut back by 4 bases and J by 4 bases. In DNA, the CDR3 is TGTGCCAGCAGTTCCGGTAGCGGGGTATACGAGCAGTACTTC. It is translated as CASSSGSGVYEQYF. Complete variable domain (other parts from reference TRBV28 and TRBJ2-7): DVKVTQSSRYLVKRTGEKVFLECVQDMDHENMFWYRQDPGLGLRLIYFSYDVKMKEKGDIPEGYSVSREKKERFSLILESASTNQTSMYLCASSSGSGVYEQYFGPGTRLTVT.

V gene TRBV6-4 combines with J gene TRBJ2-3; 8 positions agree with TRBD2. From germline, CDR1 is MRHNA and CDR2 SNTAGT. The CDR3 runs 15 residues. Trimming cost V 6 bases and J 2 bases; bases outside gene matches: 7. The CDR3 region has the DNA TGTGCCAGCAGCTCGGGGGGGCGAGACACAGATACGCAGTATTTT. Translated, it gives CASSSGGRDTDTQYF.